This T cell receptor beta chain is drawn from a study of vaccination and CD4 T cells after COVID-19. Turning to the study itself: Six males and four females constituted the convalescent cohort, two of whom were Hispanic.

The Oncomine TCR Beta short-read assay sequenced DNA from cultured CD4+ T cells. TCRdb reanalysed the PCR reads using MiXCR and keeps one entry per CDR3 protein. The table lists 15,000 to 20,000 distinct CDR3 sequences, approximately 63% of them singletons, with about 5.5% in the top ten. The CDR3 is 18 residues long. The germline V and J ends were trimmed by 4 bases and 1 base, with 22 bases remaining between them. Germline V gene data show CDR1 as SEHNR and CDR2 as FQNEAQ (reference sequence). Comment on this clonotype: The antigen is undetermined.

The treatment is: approximately nine-day PBMC culture with coronavirus spike peptide pools or control peptides (ViraFEST assay). Every well contained approximately 2 million PBMCs, which were grown with around 10 IU/ml IL-2 and 10 ug/ml peptide pools. The sequenced sample consisted of CD4+ T cells from blood, cultured in vitro. The TCR originated in a human donor who had recovered from COVID-19. The rearrangement uses TRBV7-9 and TRBJ1-1, with a weak D call TRBD1 (6 bases). The CDR3 spells CASSSELGARWGNTEAFF. CDR3 bases: TGTGCCAGCAGCTCCGAGTTGGGGGCGAGATGGGGGAACACTGAAGCTTTCTTT.